This entry lists 26 T cell receptor beta chains sequenced from one sample in a study of monozygotic twins with inflammatory bowel disease. TCRdb derives one entry per CDR3 protein from the 5' RACE reads, leaving out DNA. This sample contains some 200,000 distinct CDR3 sequences. Material: blood. These receptors were taken from a human donor with ulcerative colitis or Crohn's disease, or a healthy co-twin of an affected twin (not recorded which).

V gene TRBV18 combines with J gene TRBJ1-5; TCRdb outputs TRBD1, but without DNA this stays unchecked. This CDR3 is 13 amino acids long. Germline CDR1 is KGHSH and CDR2 is LQKENI. The CDR3 sequence is CASSAGQDQPQHF.

The chain links TRBV7-9 to TRBJ1-5. Germline V lookup: CDR1 SEHNR, CDR2 FQNEAQ (reference sequence). This CDR3 comprises 12 residues. The CDR3 loop reads CASSVMNQPQHF.

This chain connects TRBV5-1 to TRBJ1-4; the TCRdb call, TRBD1, lacks DNA for checking. The length of the CDR3 is 17 residues. Germline values: CDR1 SGHRS, CDR2 YFSETQ. The CDR3 loop reads CASSLGAGGALKEKLFF.

The rearrangement joins TRBV20-1 to TRBJ1-1. CDR3 length: 11 amino acids. Germline V CDR1 and CDR2: DFQATT, SNEGSKA (reference sequence). The CDR3 loop reads CSAAGLVGPFF.

The V and J genes are TRBV6-5 and TRBJ2-3. This CDR3 comprises 13 residues. The V gene's germline CDR1 is MNHEY and CDR2 SVGAGI. This CDR3 is CASSYSGADTQYF.

The gene calls are TRBV5-1 and TRBJ1-1; TCRdb indicates TRBD1, and absent DNA this call remains unverified. CDR1 and CDR2 (germline): SGHRS, YFSETQ. The CDR3 has 15 residues. CDR3: CASSLEYGGNTEAFF.

This chain connects TRBV7-2 to TRBJ2-2; lacking DNA, the TRBD2 call made by TCRdb goes unchecked. The CDR3 totals 16 residues. CDR1 and CDR2 from the germline V gene are SGHTA and FQGNSA. This chain's CDR3 is CASSLLGGPTAGELFF.

The V call is TRBV5-6, the J call TRBJ2-4; the D call from TCRdb, TRBD1, cannot be confirmed without DNA. Germline CDR1 reads SGHDT; CDR2 reads YYEEEE. The CDR3 consists of 13 residues. The CDR3 is CASSEDRGRIQYF.

This chain uses TRBV20-1 with TRBJ1-3. Germline CDR1 reads DFQATT; CDR2 reads SNEGSKA (reference sequence). The CDR3 extends over 14 amino acids. The CDR3: CSAATGYSGNTIYF.

V gene TRBV18 combines with J gene TRBJ2-2; with no DNA, the TCRdb D assignment of TRBD1 cannot be verified. This CDR3 has 15 amino acids. Looked up from germline, CDR1 is KGHSH and CDR2 is LQKENI. CDR3 amino acids: CASSPSPGLVGELFF. The whole variable domain, remainder taken from reference TRBV18 and TRBJ2-2, is NAGVMQNPRHLVRRRGQEARLRCSPMKGHSHVYWYRQLPEEGLKFMVYLQKENIIDESGMPKERFSAEFPKEGPSILRIQQVVRGDSAAYFCASSPSPGLVGELFFGEGSRLTVL.

The rearrangement uses TRBV5-1 and TRBJ2-5; no DNA is available, so the TRBD1 call from TCRdb remains unchecked. Germline V gives CDR1 SGHRS, CDR2 YFSETQ. The CDR3 is 15 residues long. CDR3 region: CASSPETGYQETQYF.

The gene calls are TRBV5-6 and TRBJ2-5; TCRdb's assignment of TRBD1 cannot be checked, as there is no DNA. The CDR3 totals 15 residues. From germline, CDR1 is SGHDT and CDR2 YYEEEE. The CDR3 loop reads CASSLAGQGFYAQYF.

The genes are TRBV15 and TRBJ2-3; without DNA, the TCRdb call of TRBD2 cannot be checked. The germline CDR1 and CDR2 sequences are LNHNV and YYDKDF (reference sequence). This CDR3 region has 16 residues. This chain's CDR3 is CATSFGLAGGGDTQYF.

V is TRBV9 and J is TRBJ2-3; TCRdb calls TRBD2, which cannot be checked without DNA. This CDR3 region has 16 residues. Germline V gives CDR1 SGDLS, CDR2 YYNGEE. CDR3 protein: CASSPGLLSSTDTQYF. Full variable domain (missing parts from reference TRBV9 and TRBJ2-3): DSGVTQTPKHLITATGQRVTLRCSPRSGDLSVYWYQQSLDQGLQFLIQYYNGEERAKGNILERFSAQQFPDLHSELNLSSLELGDSALYFCASSPGLLSSTDTQYFGPGTRLTVL.

J is TRBJ1-1 and V is TRBV18. This CDR3 spans 13 amino acids. CDR1 KGHSH and CDR2 LQKENI come from the germline V gene. CDR3 amino acids: CASSPSGASEAFF.

The rearrangement uses TRBV5-1 and TRBJ2-7; TCRdb outputs TRBD1, but without DNA this stays unchecked. The length of the CDR3 is 14 residues. Germline values: CDR1 SGHRS, CDR2 YFSETQ. The CDR3 here is CASSPGQSAYEQYF.

CDR3 protein: CASSGGQATYEKLFF. This chain uses TRBV5-1 with TRBJ1-4; without DNA, the TCRdb call of TRBD1 cannot be checked. The CDR3 consists of 15 residues. Germline values: CDR1 SGHRS, CDR2 YFSETQ. Full variable domain (outside the CDR3, taken from reference TRBV5-1 and TRBJ1-4): KAGVTQTPRYLIKTRGQQVTLSCSPISGHRSVSWYQQTPGQGLQFLFEYFSETQRNKGNFPGRFSGRQFSNSRSEMNVSTLELGDSALYLCASSGGQATYEKLFFGSGTQLSVL.

V usage is TRBV6-5 and J usage is TRBJ1-5; TCRdb names TRBD1, which stays unverified in the absence of DNA. The CDR3 covers 15 residues. Germline V CDR1 and CDR2: MNHEY, SVGAGI. CDR3 amino acids: CASSSRGNSNQPQHF.

The chain carries TRBV7-6 and TRBJ1-5. This CDR3 comprises 14 residues. Germline V CDR1 and CDR2: SGHVS, FNYEAQ. CDR3 residues: CASSSDSGYQPQHF.

The V gene is TRBV5-6, the J gene TRBJ2-1; TCRdb gives TRBD1 as the D gene, but with no DNA this cannot be confirmed. The CDR3 spans 15 residues. Germline lookup yields CDR1 SGHDT and CDR2 YYEEEE. CDR3: CASSSGTGGIYEQFF. The full variable domain, completed using reference TRBV5-6 and TRBJ2-1, is DAGVTQSPTHLIKTRGQQVTLRCSPKSGHDTVSWYQQALGQGPQFIFQYYEEEERQRGNFPDRFSGHQFPNYSSELNVNALLLGDSALYLCASSSGTGGIYEQFFGPGTRLTVL.

V is TRBV5-1 and J is TRBJ2-5; TCRdb lists TRBD1, though no DNA is available to test this call. In germline, CDR1 is SGHRS, CDR2 YFSETQ. The CDR3 loop spans 15 amino acids. The CDR3 spells CASSLEGQPQETQYF.

The genes are TRBV12-3 or TRBV12-4 and TRBJ1-1; with no DNA, the TCRdb D assignment of TRBD1 cannot be verified. The CDR3 is 15 amino acids. The CDR3 region is CASSWYGARNTVAFF.

V usage is TRBV28 and J usage is TRBJ1-4; checking the TCRdb D call of TRBD1 is not possible without DNA. The CDR3 is 15 residues long. Germline CDR1 MDHEN, CDR2 SYDVKM. CDR3 amino acids: CASTRTGQGDEKLFF.

The CDR3 sequence: CASSLSPRDRVWGYTF. The gene calls are TRBV12-3 or TRBV12-4 and TRBJ1-2; TCRdb proposes TRBD1, but this gene call is untestable without DNA. CDR3 length equals 16 residues.

V usage is TRBV12-5 and J usage is TRBJ2-1; absent DNA, TCRdb's TRBD2 call cannot be checked. This CDR3 has 16 amino acids. Germline V gives CDR1 LGHNT, CDR2 FRNRAP. This CDR3 reads CASGPRGPGHYNEQFF.

The chain is built from TRBV7-9 and TRBJ2-1. Looked up from germline, CDR1 is SEHNR and CDR2 is FQNEAQ (reference sequence). This CDR3 has 14 amino acids. CDR3: CASSTSSSYNEQFF.